The source of this T cell receptor beta chain is a study of blood T cells in healthy people across ages. For this clonotype: Its antigen is unidentified.

Findings of the study overall: Significant beta diversity loss was already apparent by age about 39, declining roughly linearly.

Using a J-beta primer mix together with a sample-barcoded 5' primer, a second PCR was run for about 6 to 11 cycles. Via MiXCR, TCRdb re-called the 5' RACE reads, giving one row per CDR3 protein. The sample lists about 400,000 distinct CDR3 sequences; approximately 47% were seen once. Material for sequencing was blood. This receptor was identified in a man in his sixties in good health.

Here the CDR3 reads CASSLTTPKNPYEQYF. Here the CDR3 DNA reads TGCGCCAGCAGCTTGACCACCCCTAAGAACCCATACGAGCAGTACTTC. The rearrangement joins TRBV5-1 to TRBJ2-7; D unclear. This CDR3 has 16 residues. Trimming removed 1 base at V and 4 bases at J, with 18 bases between. Germline CDR1 reads SGHRS; CDR2 reads YFSETQ. Using reference TRBV5-1 and TRBJ2-7 for the parts outside the CDR3, the full variable domain is KAGVTQTPRYLIKTRGQQVTLSCSPISGHRSVSWYQQTPGQGLQFLFEYFSETQRNKGNFPGRFSGRQFSNSRSEMNVSTLELGDSALYLCASSLTTPKNPYEQYFGPGTRLTVT.